One T cell receptor beta chain is described in this entry. The assay was immunoSEQ multiplex PCR, and TCRdb's table has in-frame clones only and misses some. The data show hundreds of thousands of clones, approximately 83% seen once. This sample is drawn from a study of shared T cell receptors in the human thymus. CDR3 size: 17 residues. The junction had 12 bases not matched to a gene; V was cut back by 3 bases and J by 1 base. From germline, CDR1 is LGHNA and CDR2 YSLEER. These data also featured in a second study, about human thymus T cells. That report adds: Resections obtained during corrective heart surgery supplied the thymus tissue. Thymic and blood repertoires seemed to favor certain V and J genes.

Sequencing was performed on thymocytes. J is TRBJ2-7 and V is TRBV4-3; 7 bases match TRBD1. The TCR was taken from a girl less than two years old with a congenital heart defect. DNA for the CDR3: TGCGCCAGCAGCCAGTCTACTAGGGGGCCCTCTTCCTACGAGCAGTACTTC. Translating it yields CASSQSTRGPSSYEQYF.